The table lists the clone carrying this T cell receptor (beta chain) with many counts. During its preparation, the TCRbeta library received unique molecular identifiers. MiXCR, run by TCRdb on the PCR reads, gives a single entry per CDR3 protein. The repertoire holds approximately 240,000 distinct CDR3 sequences, with approximately 11% as singletons. The data are from a study of T-cell reconstitution after alpha-beta-depleted transplantation in children. This TCR was recovered from a child in the first two years of life with acute myeloid leukemia, due to receive a stem cell transplant. Sequenced material: PBMCs, taken before TCRalphabeta/CD19-depleted stem cell transplant.

CDR3 bases: TGCAGTGCTAGTCCCCGGGGGCGGAACACAGATACGCAGTATTTT. This codes for CSASPRGRNTDTQYF. The chain recombines TRBV20-1 with TRBJ2-3; D tentatively reads TRBD1 or TRBD2 (6 bases each). The CDR3 contains 15 residues. CDR1 and CDR2 (germline): DFQATT, SNEGSKA (reference sequence). V shed 3 bases and J shed 2 bases, with 15 bases lying between them.